Listed below are T cell receptor beta chains from one sample, sequenced in a study of shared clonotypes between healthy human individuals. Using immunoSEQ multiplex PCR, the repertoire was profiled, and TCRdb retains in-frame clones only, with some absent. The repertoire has approximately 2.3 million clones, over 85% of them found once; the top ten carry about 0.41%. The sample comprised naive CD4+ T cells from PBMCs. The source of these receptors is a man younger than 30 in good health. Some clones in this sample may be carry-over from other donors' samples. Each CDR3 is given with its conserved first and last residue. D genes are given only for firm matches. Not all rows give a size; the values are once, few, many and, for expanded clones, a class.

NA	NA	TRBV7-9	TRBJ1-1	TGTGCCAGCAGCTTCGGGACGGTGAACACTGAAGCTTTCTTT	CASSFGTVNTEAFF
NA	once	TRBV29-1	TRBJ2-1	TGCAGCGTTGTGCCGCGTTTTGATGAGCAGTTCTTC	CSVVPRFDEQFF
NA	NA	TRBV9	TRBJ2-5	TGTGCCAGCAGCTCCCAGGAGTACCAAGAGACCCAGTACTTC	CASSSQEYQETQYF
NA	NA	TRBV9	TRBJ2-7	TGTGCCCAGATAGGGGATAGCGACCTTTACGAGCAGTACTTC	CAQIGDSDLYEQYF
NA	NA	TRBV25-1	TRBJ2-1	TGTGCCAGCAGTGAATTAAGTGGGACCGACAATGAGCAGTTCTTC	CASSELSGTDNEQFF
NA	NA	TRBV7-9	TRBJ2-1	TGTGCCAGCACCCCCCCCGGGACCCCCATCGGCAATGAGCAGTTCTTC	CASTPPGTPIGNEQFF
NA	NA	TRBV5-4	TRBJ2-3	TGTGCCAGCAGCCCGTCCCCTACTTGGGGGGCAGGAGATACGCAGTATTTT	CASSPSPTWGAGDTQYF
TRBD1	NA	TRBV11-3	TRBJ1-4	TGTGCCAGCAGCCCCAAGCCTGGGACAGGGGGCGGAGAAAAACTGTTTTTT	CASSPKPGTGGGEKLFF
NA	NA	TRBV28	TRBJ1-2	TGTGCCAGCAGCGGCAGGGAGGATGGCTACACCTTC	CASSGREDGYTF
TRBD2	NA	TRBV5-1	TRBJ2-5	TGCGCCAGCAGCTCCTTAACGGGACTAGCGGGAGGGCCCTCCCAAGAGACCCAGTACTTC	CASSSLTGLAGGPSQETQYF
NA	few	TRBV11-2	TRBJ1-2	TGTGCCAGCAGCTTAGGGACGGGTAACTATGGCTACACCTTC	CASSLGTGNYGYTF
TRBD1	NA	TRBV28	TRBJ1-5	TGTGCCAGCAGTTTATCTGGCAGGGGGCTGCCCCAGCATTTT	CASSLSGRGLPQHF
NA	NA	TRBV6-5	TRBJ2-5	TGTGCCAGCAGGGTTCACCAAGAGACCCAGTACTTC	CASRVHQETQYF
NA	NA	TRBV2	TRBJ1-1	TGTGCCAGCAGTCGACCAGGGGAGTCGGAGACTGAAGCTTTCTTT	CASSRPGESETEAFF
NA	NA	TRBV10-3	TRBJ2-6	TGTGCCAGCCAGGGGGGCCGCTCTGGGGCCAACGTCCTGACTTTC	CASQGGRSGANVLTF
NA	NA	TRBV7-9	TRBJ2-3	TGTGCCACCCGGGAGAGGGGGGTAGACGCGGCCACAGATACGCAGTATTTT	CATRERGVDAATDTQYF
NA	NA	TRBV18	TRBJ1-2	TGTGCCAGCTCACCACCCCCCGGGATCTTCTTTTATGGCTACACCTTC	CASSPPPGIFFYGYTF
TRBD1	NA	TRBV19	TRBJ2-3	TGTGCCAGTAGTGCCTCTCCGGGACAGGGATTCACAGATACGCAGTATTTT	CASSASPGQGFTDTQYF
NA	NA	TRBV7-2	TRBJ2-3	TGTGCCAGCAGCTTTCCCCCCTTAGATACGCAGTATTTT	CASSFPPLDTQYF
TRBD1	NA	TRBV5-1	TRBJ2-7	TGCGCCAGCAGCTTGGCCGGGACAGGGGCCAACTACGAGCAGTACTTC	CASSLAGTGANYEQYF
NA	NA	TRBV5-1	TRBJ1-1	TGCGCCAGCAGCGGATTATCAGGGAGCACTGAAGCTTTCTTT	CASSGLSGSTEAFF
NA	once	TRBV5-1	TRBJ1-2	TGCGCCAGCAGCTTGGCGAATGCACCTACTTCCTATGGCTACACCTTC	CASSLANAPTSYGYTF
NA	few	TRBV25-1	TRBJ1-1	TGTGCCAGCAGTGTGTTGGACAGACCCAACACTGAAGCTTTCTTT	CASSVLDRPNTEAFF
NA	NA	TRBV2	TRBJ2-5	TGTGCCAGCACCCAAGACGGGGGCGCCCAGTACTTC	CASTQDGGAQYF
TRBD1	NA	TRBV28	TRBJ1-3	TGTGCCAGCAGTACCGGGACAGCTCCTGGAAACACCATATATTTT	CASSTGTAPGNTIYF
TRBD1	NA	TRBV6-1	TRBJ2-7	TGTGCCAGCAGTGAAACTCAAGGGACAGGGCATGAGCAGTACTTC	CASSETQGTGHEQYF
NA	NA	TRBV7-2	TRBJ1-5	TGTGCCAGCAGCCGCAGGGGTGGCAATCAGCCCCAGCATTTT	CASSRRGGNQPQHF
NA	NA	TRBV6-5	TRBJ1-5	TGTGCCAGCAGCAGGGCCTGGGGTAGCAATCAGCCCCAGCATTTT	CASSRAWGSNQPQHF